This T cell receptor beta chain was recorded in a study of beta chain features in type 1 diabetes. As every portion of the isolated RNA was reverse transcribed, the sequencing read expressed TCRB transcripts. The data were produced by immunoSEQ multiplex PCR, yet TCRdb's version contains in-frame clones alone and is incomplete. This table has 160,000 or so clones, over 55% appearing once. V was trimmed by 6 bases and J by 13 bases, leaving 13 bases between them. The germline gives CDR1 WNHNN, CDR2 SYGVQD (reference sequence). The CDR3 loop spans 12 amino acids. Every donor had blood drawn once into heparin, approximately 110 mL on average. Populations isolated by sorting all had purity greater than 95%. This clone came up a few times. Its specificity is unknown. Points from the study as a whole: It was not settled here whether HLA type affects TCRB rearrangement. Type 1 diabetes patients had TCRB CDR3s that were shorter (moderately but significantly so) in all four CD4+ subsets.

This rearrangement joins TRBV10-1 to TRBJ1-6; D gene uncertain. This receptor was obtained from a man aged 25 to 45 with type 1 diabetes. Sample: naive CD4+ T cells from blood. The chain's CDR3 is CASSSSERPLHF. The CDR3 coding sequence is TGCGCCAGCAGCAGCTCGGAGAGGCCCCTCCACTTT.